This TCR beta chain was recorded in a study of T cell repertoires in cytomegalovirus infection. CDR1 SGHTA and CDR2 FQGNSA come from the germline V gene. The CDR3 consists of 13 residues. V shed 6 bases and J 4 bases; nucleotides not matched to a gene: 2. This clonotype was counted ten times or more. Antigen unknown. Whole-study findings and limits: Ex vivo responses were dominated by HLA-C-restricted CMV-specific TCR beta clonotypes.

TCRdb independently ran MiXCR on the reads; one entry per CDR3 protein. The data hold some 940,000 distinct CDR3 sequences, with around 29% observed a single time. The origin of this receptor is a human donor in good health (CMV status not recorded). Some clones in this sample may be carry-over from other donors' samples. The specimen was cultured CD8+ T cells from PBMCs, collected from culture after CMV antigen stimulation. This chain connects TRBV7-2 to TRBJ1-5; 8 bases line up with TRBD1. The CDR3 is CASRRTGNQPQHF. Here the CDR3 DNA reads TGTGCCAGCAGGCGGACAGGGAATCAGCCCCAGCATTTT.